Below, 28 T cell receptor beta chains from the same sample are listed, as sequenced in a study of T cell repertoires in cytomegalovirus infection. MiXCR was run by TCRdb on the reads, yielding one entry per CDR3 protein. The sample lists approximately 200,000 distinct CDR3 sequences; roughly 22% were seen once. The sample comprised CD8+ T cells from PBMCs. The receptors originated from a human donor in good health (CMV status not recorded). Some clones in this sample may be carry-over from other donors' samples.

This clonotype was seen a few times. CDR3 sequence reads: CASSALGLAGAMSEQFF. CDR3 sequence (DNA): TGTGCCAGCAGCGCCCTGGGTCTAGCGGGGGCCATGAGTGAGCAGTTCTTC. The chain combines TRBV5-6 with TRBJ2-1, with 10 bases fitting TRBD2. Germline V CDR1 and CDR2: SGHDT, YYEEEE. V lost 4 bases and J lost 9; bases outside the gene matches: 16. The CDR3 consists of 17 residues.

This clonotype was detected many times. The CDR3 loop reads CASSSSLGGFSYEQYF. CDR3 nucleotides: TGTGCCAGCAGCTCTAGTTTGGGGGGATTCTCCTACGAGCAGTACTTC. The chain joins TRBV11-2 to TRBJ2-7; a weak D match, TRBD2 (6 bases). Germline V gene sequence: CDR1 SGHAT, CDR2 FQNNGV. V was pared by 4 bases and J by 0 bases, with 16 bases between. There are 16 residues in the CDR3.

This clonotype occurred many times. The V and J genes are TRBV5-1 and TRBJ2-7; tentatively, D is TRBD1 (5 bases). Deletions cut 3 bases from V and 1 base from J, with 14 bases between. The germline V gene has CDR1 SGHRS and CDR2 YFSETQ. CDR3 length: 15 amino acids. Written as DNA, the CDR3 is TGCGCCAGCAGCTACATTGCAGGGTCTTCCTACGAGCAGTACTTC. Translating gives CASSYIAGSSYEQYF.

The CDR3 region is CASSDPASGEQFF. DNA of the CDR3: TGTGCCAGCAGTGACCCCGCATCCGGAGAGCAGTTCTTC. The V and J genes are TRBV6-5 and TRBJ2-1; D remains unclear. The CDR3 is 13 amino acids. Between the trimmed V and J ends, which lost 5 bases and 10 bases, there was a span of 15 bases. Germline V gene data show CDR1 as MNHEY and CDR2 as SVGAGI.

This clonotype was detected ten times or more. V and J are TRBV28 and TRBJ1-1; 11 bases match TRBD1. J gave up 3 bases and V 6 bases, and 9 bases lay outside the gene matches. Germline V gene lookup returns CDR1 MDHEN and CDR2 SYDVKM. CDR3 size: 16 residues. The CDR3, as DNA: TGTGCCAGCAGCCGGTGGACAGGGGGCGCAGACACTGAAGCTTTCTTT. Its protein is CASSRWTGGADTEAFF.

This chain connects TRBV29-1 to TRBJ2-1; 9 bases line up with TRBD2. Germline V gene sequence: CDR1 SQVTM, CDR2 ANQGSEA. The V and J ends lost 7 bases and 4 bases, in that order; junction bases with no gene match: 5. This CDR3 has 13 residues. CDR3 in amino acids: CSARAGGYNEQFF. As DNA, the CDR3 is TGCAGCGCTCGAGCGGGGGGATACAATGAGCAGTTCTTC.

This clonotype has a count of ten or more. The chain employs TRBV12-3 or TRBV12-4 and TRBJ1-1; D is unresolved. The CDR3 has 12 amino acids. The germline V and J ends were trimmed by 6 bases and 3 bases, with 8 bases remaining between them. The CDR3 sequence: CASSLGYTEAFF. The CDR3 region has the DNA TGTGCCAGCAGCTTGGGCTACACTGAAGCTTTCTTT.

This clonotype was counted many times. The CDR3 here is CASSLSGGRDTQYF. CDR3 coding DNA: TGTGCCAGCAGCCTTAGCGGGGGAAGAGATACGCAGTATTTT. The chain carries TRBV7-3 and TRBJ2-3; TRBD2 matches 9 bases. Germline loops: CDR1 SGHTA, CDR2 FQGTGA. The CDR3 spans 14 residues. The J segment lost 5 bases and the V segment lost 5 bases, leaving 5 bases of the junction unmatched.

This clonotype was observed a handful of times. This chain connects TRBV20-1 to TRBJ2-4, with TRBD1 as a possible D gene (6 bases). Trimming cost V 0 bases and J 0 bases, with 12 bases left between them. Germline V gene sequence: CDR1 DFQATT, CDR2 SNEGSKA (reference sequence). The length of the CDR3 is 16 residues. The CDR3 sequence: CSARDEKGVAKNIQYF. The CDR3 bases are TGCAGTGCTAGAGATGAGAAGGGGGTAGCCAAAAACATTCAGTACTTC.

The gene calls are TRBV4-1 and TRBJ1-2; 8 positions match TRBD1. This CDR3 comprises 15 residues. Trimming at V came to 0 bases and at J to 9 bases, leaving 9 bases not matched to a gene. The germline V gene encodes CDR1 MGHRA and CDR2 YSYEKL. The CDR3 protein is CASSQESGQGISYTF. DNA for the CDR3: TGCGCCAGCAGCCAAGAATCCGGACAGGGAATCAGCTACACCTTC.

This clonotype came up many times. J is TRBJ2-1 and V is TRBV7-3, with TRBD1 matching 9 bases. The CDR3 has 15 amino acids. Germline V lookup: CDR1 SGHTA, CDR2 FQGTGA. With 5 bases clipped from V and 5 bases from J, the junction kept 7 bases outside the gene matches. The CDR3 DNA sequence: TGTGCCAGCAGCCCTCGTGGGACAGGGCACAATGAGCAGTTCTTC. This sequence encodes CASSPRGTGHNEQFF. The entire variable domain, with the rest obtained from reference TRBV7-3 and TRBJ2-1, is as follows: GAGVSQTPSNKVTEKGKYVELRCDPISGHTALYWYRQSLGQGPEFLIYFQGTGAADDSGLPNDRFFAVRPEGSVSTLKIQRTERGDSAVYLCASSPRGTGHNEQFFGPGTRLTVL.

The chain is built from TRBV19 and TRBJ1-1; D uncertain. V shed 0 bases and J shed 4 bases, with 9 bases lying between them. The CDR3 is made up of 14 amino acids. Germline lookup yields CDR1 LNHDA and CDR2 SQIVND (reference sequence). CDR3 DNA: TGTGCCAGTAGTATAGATCTAACCCCCACTGAAGCTTTCTTT. The encoded protein is CASSIDLTPTEAFF.

The chain carries TRBV11-2 and TRBJ1-1; D is unresolved. The V and J ends lost 5 bases and 4 bases respectively, with 14 bases between them. The length of the CDR3 is 14 residues. Germline CDR1 is SGHAT and CDR2 is FQNNGV. The CDR3 DNA reads as TGTGCCAGCAGCCTAGCCCCAGCGGGCACTGAAGCTTTCTTT. Amino acid sequence: CASSLAPAGTEAFF.

The chain is built from TRBV20-1 and TRBJ2-2; unclear D gene. The CDR3 runs to 16 residues. Looked up from germline, CDR1 is DFQATT and CDR2 is SNEGSKA (reference sequence). V lost 0 bases and J 2 bases, leaving 13 bases between the germline ends. CDR3 loop: CSARDLAAINTGELFF. DNA for the CDR3: TGCAGTGCTAGAGATCTGGCGGCGATCAACACCGGGGAGCTGTTTTTT.

The chain employs TRBV11-2 and TRBJ2-1; D ambiguous. CDR3 length: 15 residues. Germline CDR1 is SGHAT and CDR2 is FQNNGV. V was cut by 4 bases and J by 0 bases, with 10 bases left in between. CDR3 region: CASSSGPGSYNEQFF. CDR3 in DNA: TGTGCCAGCAGCTCCGGTCCCGGCTCCTACAATGAGCAGTTCTTC.

This clonotype was seen more than once but under ten times. V is TRBV7-9 and J is TRBJ2-1, with 7 bases identical to TRBD2. There are 15 residues in the CDR3. The germline V gene encodes CDR1 SEHNR and CDR2 FQNEAQ (reference sequence). V lost 5 bases, J lost 3 bases, and 7 bases stayed unmatched. The CDR3 sequence is CASSTTGTNYNEQFF. DNA for the CDR3: TGTGCCAGCAGCACTACCGGGACTAACTACAATGAGCAGTTCTTC.

This chain uses TRBV28 with TRBJ2-4, with D maybe TRBD2 (5 bases). Germline values: CDR1 MDHEN, CDR2 SYDVKM. The CDR3 length is 13 residues. V lost 5 bases and J lost 15, with 20 bases in between. The CDR3 region is CASSPTGGAVRYF. CDR3 in DNA: TGTGCCAGCAGTCCGACGGGCGGAGCGGTCAGGTACTTC.

This chain links TRBV4-2 with TRBJ1-6; D remains unclear. The CDR3 has 15 amino acids. Germline-derived CDR1 and CDR2 are LGHNA and YNFKEQ. V lost 3 bases, J lost 4 bases, and 10 bases lay in between. Written as DNA, the CDR3 is TGTGCCAGCAGCCAGGAAGATCCTTATAATTCACCCCTCCACTTT. This gives the protein CASSQEDPYNSPLHF.

This clonotype was observed a handful of times. CDR3 coding DNA: TGCGCCAGCAGCTTGGCCATTACTAGCGGGGGGCCTGCTTCTCAAGAGACCCAGTACTTC. As protein: CASSLAITSGGPASQETQYF. The chain uses TRBV5-1 and TRBJ2-5; 12 bases agree with TRBD2. This CDR3 region has 20 residues. Trimming removed 0 bases from V and 2 bases from J; junction bases left unmatched: 14. Looked up from germline, CDR1 is SGHRS and CDR2 is YFSETQ.

On this clonotype itself: Since a much larger clone is just one base distant, this may be a read error. CDR3 protein: CASSLDGAPYDEQFF. As DNA, the CDR3 is TGTGCCAGCAGCTTAGACGGGGCGCCCTACGATGAGCAGTTCTTC. The chain combines TRBV7-2 with TRBJ2-1; D may match TRBD1 or TRBD2 (5 bases each). The CDR3 runs 15 residues. Germline values: CDR1 SGHTA, CDR2 FQGNSA.

This clonotype was seen ten or more times. The rearrangement links TRBV7-8 to TRBJ2-7; 7 bases line up with TRBD1. With 6 bases clipped from V and 3 bases from J, the junction kept 5 bases outside the gene matches. The CDR3 runs 13 residues. The germline gives CDR1 SGHVS, CDR2 FQNEAQ. This chain's CDR3 is CASSSDRVYEQYF. In DNA form, the CDR3 reads TGTGCCAGCAGTTCCGACAGGGTCTACGAGCAGTACTTC.

The V call is TRBV7-4, the J call TRBJ1-1; tentatively, D is TRBD1 (5 bases). The CDR3 is 13 amino acids. CDR1 SGHVT and CDR2 SQSDAQ come from the germline V gene. Trimming stripped 1 base from V and 6 bases from J, with 9 bases between. The CDR3 DNA reads TGTGCCAGCAGCTTAGGCGGGGGAGCTGAAGCTTTCTTT. This gives the protein CASSLGGGAEAFF.

This clonotype was counted ten times or more. V gene TRBV19 combines with J gene TRBJ1-1; tentative D call: TRBD1 (6 bases). V was clipped by 9 bases and J by 4 bases, with 12 bases between them. CDR1 is LNHDA and CDR2 is SQIVND in the germline V gene (reference sequence). The CDR3 is 12 amino acids. CDR3 amino acids: CASFQGSTEAFF. CDR3 bases: TGTGCCAGCTTCCAGGGGAGCACTGAAGCTTTCTTT.

The chain carries TRBV11-3 and TRBJ2-1, with a tentative D call TRBD2 (7 bases). V was shortened by 5 bases and J by 8 bases, with 16 bases between the two germline ends. Per germline, CDR1 SGHNT and CDR2 YENEEA. The CDR3 consists of 14 residues. The CDR3 DNA reads as TGTGCCAGCAGCCCCCCTGGGGGGGGCGATGAGCAGTTCTTC. Amino acid sequence: CASSPPGGGDEQFF.

This clonotype occurred many times. The CDR3 loop reads CASSLGRREQYF. DNA for the CDR3: TGTGCCAGCAGCTTAGGACGACGGGAGCAGTACTTC. The chain uses TRBV7-2 and TRBJ2-7; D unresolved. This CDR3 has 12 residues. V was shortened by 1 base and J by 7 bases, with 8 bases between the two germline ends. Germline loops: CDR1 SGHTA, CDR2 FQGNSA.

The sample holds a few counts of this clonotype. The chain has TRBV7-6 and TRBJ2-3; TRBD2 matches 8 bases. CDR1 and CDR2 from the germline V gene are SGHVS and FNYEAQ. The V and J ends lost 3 bases and 2 bases, in that order; junction bases with no gene match: 10. The CDR3 runs 17 residues. The CDR3 DNA reads TGTGCCAGCAGCTTCCTCAGTGCGGGGGGATACACAGATACGCAGTATTTT. Amino acid sequence: CASSFLSAGGYTDTQYF.

This clonotype was detected a few times. The V call is TRBV7-3, the J call TRBJ2-2; D is undetermined. Germline CDR1 SGHTA, CDR2 FQGTGA. The CDR3 spans 15 residues. V lost 3 bases, J lost 0 bases, and 8 bases lay in between. The CDR3 sequence: CASSFSSANTGELFF. The CDR3 DNA reads as TGTGCCAGCAGCTTCTCTAGTGCGAACACCGGGGAGCTGTTTTTT.

The chain combines TRBV2 with TRBJ2-1, with 9 bases identical to TRBD2. The CDR3 is 17 residues long. CDR1 and CDR2 (germline): SNHLY, FYNNEI. Unmatched junction bases numbered 7, after V lost 4 bases and J lost 0 bases. The CDR3 DNA reads as TGTGCCAGCAGTGGCGATAGCGGGGGCTACTCCTACAATGAGCAGTTCTTC. Encoded protein: CASSGDSGGYSYNEQFF.